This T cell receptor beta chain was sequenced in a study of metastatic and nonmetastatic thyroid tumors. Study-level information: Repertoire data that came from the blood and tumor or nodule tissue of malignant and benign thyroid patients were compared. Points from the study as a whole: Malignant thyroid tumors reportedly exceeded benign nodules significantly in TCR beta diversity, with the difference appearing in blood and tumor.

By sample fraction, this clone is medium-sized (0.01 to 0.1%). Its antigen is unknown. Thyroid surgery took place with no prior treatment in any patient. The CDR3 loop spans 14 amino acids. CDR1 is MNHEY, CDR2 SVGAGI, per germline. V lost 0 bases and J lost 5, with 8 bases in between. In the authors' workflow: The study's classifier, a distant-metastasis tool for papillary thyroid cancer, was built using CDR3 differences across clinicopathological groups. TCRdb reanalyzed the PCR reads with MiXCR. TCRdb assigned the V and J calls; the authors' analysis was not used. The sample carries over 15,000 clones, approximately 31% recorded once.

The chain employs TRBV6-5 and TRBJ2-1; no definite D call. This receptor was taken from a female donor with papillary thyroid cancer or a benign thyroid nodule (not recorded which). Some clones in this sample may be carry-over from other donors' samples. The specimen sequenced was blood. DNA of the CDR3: TGTGCCAGCAGTTACTCACGGCGGAACAATGAGCAGTTCTTC. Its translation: CASSYSRRNNEQFF.